This T cell receptor (beta chain) was sequenced in a study of a mutant IDH1 vaccine in newly diagnosed glioma. For the study at large: Every participant had undergone radiotherapy, temozolomide, or both before, and most underwent both.

TCRdb's copy holds only in-frame clones and misses some; the assay was immunoSEQ multiplex PCR. Of about 60,000 clones listed, under 90% were seen once; the top ten hold roughly 4.5%. Comment on this clone: The antigen remains unidentified.

The CDR3 sequence is 12 residues long. Germline-derived CDR1 and CDR2 are SGHNT and YYREEE (reference sequence). Trimming cost V 4 bases and J 3 bases, with 6 bases left between them. Time point in this sample: week 35, safety follow-up. Vaccinated patients received 300 ug of mutant IDH1 20-mer peptide per dose, with topical imiquimod. Each patient was administered eight vaccinations, scheduled in weeks 1, 3, 5, 7, 11, 15, 19 and 23. Sequencing was performed on PBMCs, taken from a glioma patient whose treatment included an IDH1 peptide vaccine. The sequence derives from a man younger than 45 with glioma. The genes are TRBV5-4 and TRBJ2-3; no clear D gene. The chain's CDR3 is CASSPQTDTQYF. The CDR3 nucleotides read TGTGCCAGCAGCCCCCAGACAGATACGCAGTATTTT.